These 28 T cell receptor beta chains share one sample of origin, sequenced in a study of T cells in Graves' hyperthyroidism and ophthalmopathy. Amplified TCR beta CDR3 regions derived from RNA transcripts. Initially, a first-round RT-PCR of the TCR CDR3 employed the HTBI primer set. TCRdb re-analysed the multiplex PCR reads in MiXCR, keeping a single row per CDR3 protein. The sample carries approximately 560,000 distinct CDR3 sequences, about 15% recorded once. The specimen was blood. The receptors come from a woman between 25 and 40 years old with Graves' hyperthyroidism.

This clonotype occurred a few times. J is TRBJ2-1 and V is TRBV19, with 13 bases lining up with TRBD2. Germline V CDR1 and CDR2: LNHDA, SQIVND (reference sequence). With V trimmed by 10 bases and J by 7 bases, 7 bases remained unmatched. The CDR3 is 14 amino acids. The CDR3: CATSGTSGANEQFF. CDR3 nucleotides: TGTGCCACCTCCGGGACTAGCGGGGCGAATGAGCAGTTCTTC. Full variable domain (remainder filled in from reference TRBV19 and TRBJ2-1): DGGITQSPKYLFRKEGQNVTLSCEQNLNHDAMYWYRQDPGQGLRLIYYSQIVNDFQKGDIAEGYSVSREKKESFPLTVTSAQKNPTAFYLCATSGTSGANEQFFGPGTRLTVL.

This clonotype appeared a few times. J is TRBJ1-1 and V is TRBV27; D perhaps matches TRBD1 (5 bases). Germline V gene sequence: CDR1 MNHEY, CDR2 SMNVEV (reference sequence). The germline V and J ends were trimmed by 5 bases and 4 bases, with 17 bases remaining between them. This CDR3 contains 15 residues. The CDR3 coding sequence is TGTGCCAGCAGTCCCACCGGGGGAGGGAGCACTGAAGCTTTCTTT. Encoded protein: CASSPTGGGSTEAFF.

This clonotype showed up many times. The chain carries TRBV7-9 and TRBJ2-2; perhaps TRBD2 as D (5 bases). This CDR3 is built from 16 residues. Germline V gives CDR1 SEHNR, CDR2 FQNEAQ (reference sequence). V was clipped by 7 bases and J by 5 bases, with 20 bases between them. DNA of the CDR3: TGTGCCAGCACCGAGGACGGACTCCGTTGGACCGGGGAGCTGTTTTTT. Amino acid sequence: CASTEDGLRWTGELFF.

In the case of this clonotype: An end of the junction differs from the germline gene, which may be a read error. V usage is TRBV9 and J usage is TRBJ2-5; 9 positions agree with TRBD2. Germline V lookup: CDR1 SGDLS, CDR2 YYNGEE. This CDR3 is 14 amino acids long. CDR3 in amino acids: CVSSVNAGGETQYF. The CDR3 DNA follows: TGTGTCAGCAGCGTAAATGCGGGAGGGGAGACCCAGTACTTC. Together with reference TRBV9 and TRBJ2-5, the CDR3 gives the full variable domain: DSGVTQTPKHLITATGQRVTLRCSPRSGDLSVYWYQQSLDQGLQFLIQYYNGEERAKGNILERFSAQQFPDLHSELNLSSLELGDSALYFCVSSVNAGGETQYFGPGTRLLVL.

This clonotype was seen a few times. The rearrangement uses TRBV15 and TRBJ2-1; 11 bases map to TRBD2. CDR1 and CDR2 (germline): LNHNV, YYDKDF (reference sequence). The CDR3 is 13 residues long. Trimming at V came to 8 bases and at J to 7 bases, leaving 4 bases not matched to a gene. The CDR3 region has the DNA TGTGCCACCGCAATAGCGGGAGGGAATGAGCAGTTCTTC. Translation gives CATAIAGGNEQFF. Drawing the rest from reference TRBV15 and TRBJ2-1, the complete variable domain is DAMVIQNPRYQVTQFGKPVTLSCSQTLNHNVMYWYQQKSSQAPKLLFHYYDKDFNNEADTPDNFQSRRPNTSFCFLDIRSPGLGDTAMYLCATAIAGGNEQFFGPGTRLTVL.

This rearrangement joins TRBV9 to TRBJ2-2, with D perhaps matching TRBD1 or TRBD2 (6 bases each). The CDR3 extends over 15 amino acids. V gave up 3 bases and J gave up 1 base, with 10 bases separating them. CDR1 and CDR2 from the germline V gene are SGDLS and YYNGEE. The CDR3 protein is CASSAEGGNTGELFF. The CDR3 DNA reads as TGTGCCAGCAGCGCCGAGGGGGGGAACACCGGGGAGCTGTTTTTT.

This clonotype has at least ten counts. The CDR3 DNA sequence: TGTGCCAGCAGTGAACTAGCGGGAGAGTTGGGGAACAATGAGCAGTTCTTC. Protein product: CASSELAGELGNNEQFF. The chain carries TRBV2 and TRBJ2-1, with 10 bases matching TRBD2. The junction had 9 bases not matched to a gene; V was cut back by 2 bases and J by 5 bases. The CDR3 runs to 17 residues. The germline CDR1 and CDR2 sequences are SNHLY and FYNNEI.

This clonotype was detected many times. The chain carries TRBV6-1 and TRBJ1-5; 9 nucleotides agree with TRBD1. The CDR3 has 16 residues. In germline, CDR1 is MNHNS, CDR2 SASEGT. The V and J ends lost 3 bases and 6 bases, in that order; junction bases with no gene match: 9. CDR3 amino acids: CASSDTGTGWTQPQHF. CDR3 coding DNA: TGTGCCAGCAGTGATACAGGGACAGGGTGGACTCAGCCCCAGCATTTT.

The CDR3: CASSRAGQGDNIQYF. DNA of the CDR3: TGTGCCAGCAGCCGAGCAGGACAGGGCGATAACATTCAGTACTTC. This rearrangement joins TRBV25-1 to TRBJ2-4, with 8 bases fitting TRBD1. The junction had 11 bases not matched to a gene; V was cut back by 6 bases and J by 7 bases. This CDR3 is 15 amino acids long. From germline, CDR1 is MGHDK and CDR2 SYGVNS.

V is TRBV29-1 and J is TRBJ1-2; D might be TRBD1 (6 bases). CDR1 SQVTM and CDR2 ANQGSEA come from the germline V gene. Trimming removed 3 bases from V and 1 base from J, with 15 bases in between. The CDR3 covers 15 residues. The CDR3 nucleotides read TGCAGCGTTGATGTGCCACAGGGATTTAACTATGGCTACACCTTC. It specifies CSVDVPQGFNYGYTF.

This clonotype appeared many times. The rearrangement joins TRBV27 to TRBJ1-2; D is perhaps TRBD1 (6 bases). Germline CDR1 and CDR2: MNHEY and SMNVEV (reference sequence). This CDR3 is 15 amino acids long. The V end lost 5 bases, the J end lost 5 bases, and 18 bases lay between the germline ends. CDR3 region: CASSPRGHREYGYTF. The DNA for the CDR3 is TGTGCCAGCAGTCCTAGGGGACATCGGGAGTATGGCTACACCTTC.

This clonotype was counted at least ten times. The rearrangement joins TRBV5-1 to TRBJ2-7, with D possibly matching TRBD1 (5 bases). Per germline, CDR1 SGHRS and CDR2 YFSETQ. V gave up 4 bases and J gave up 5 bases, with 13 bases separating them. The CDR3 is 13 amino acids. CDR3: CASSPDNVHEQYF. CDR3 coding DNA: TGCGCCAGCAGCCCGGACAACGTCCACGAGCAGTACTTC.

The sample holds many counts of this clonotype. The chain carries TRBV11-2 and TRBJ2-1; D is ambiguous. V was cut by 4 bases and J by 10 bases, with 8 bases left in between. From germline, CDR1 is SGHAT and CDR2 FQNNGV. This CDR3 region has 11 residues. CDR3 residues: CASSYDLEQFF. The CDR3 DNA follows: TGTGCCAGCAGCTATGACCTGGAGCAGTTCTTC. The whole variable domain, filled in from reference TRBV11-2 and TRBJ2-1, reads EAGVAQSPRYKIIEKRQSVAFWCNPISGHATLYWYQQILGQGPKLLIQFQNNGVVDDSQLPKDRFSAERLKGVDSTLKIQPAKLEDSAVYLCASSYDLEQFFGPGTRLTVL.

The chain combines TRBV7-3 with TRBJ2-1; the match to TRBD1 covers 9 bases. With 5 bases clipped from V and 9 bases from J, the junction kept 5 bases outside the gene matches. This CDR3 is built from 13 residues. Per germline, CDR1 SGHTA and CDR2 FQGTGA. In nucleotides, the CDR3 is TGTGCCAGCAGCGCACAGGGGGCCGGTGAGCAGTTCTTC. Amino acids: CASSAQGAGEQFF.

CDR3 in amino acids: CASSGAGWNTNTGELFF. For the CDR3, the DNA is TGTGCCAGCAGTGGGGCGGGGTGGAATACGAACACCGGGGAGCTGTTTTTT. The chain couples TRBV28 to TRBJ2-2, with D tentatively TRBD2 (6 bases). Germline V gene lookup returns CDR1 MDHEN and CDR2 SYDVKM. CDR3 length equals 17 residues. V was shortened by 5 bases and J by 0 bases, with 16 bases between the two germline ends.

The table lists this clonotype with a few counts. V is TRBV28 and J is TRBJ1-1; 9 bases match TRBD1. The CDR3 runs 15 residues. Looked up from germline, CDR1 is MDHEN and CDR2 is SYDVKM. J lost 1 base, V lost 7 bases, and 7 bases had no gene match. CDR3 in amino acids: CASTVTGGQNTEAFF. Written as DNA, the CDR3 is TGTGCCAGCACGGTGACAGGGGGTCAGAACACTGAAGCTTTCTTT.

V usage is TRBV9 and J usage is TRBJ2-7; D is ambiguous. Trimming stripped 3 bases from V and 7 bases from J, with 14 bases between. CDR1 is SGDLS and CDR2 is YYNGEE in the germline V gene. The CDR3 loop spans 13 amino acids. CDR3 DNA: TGTGCCAGCAGCGCTGGTCCGGGTGTGGAGCAGTACTTC. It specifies CASSAGPGVEQYF. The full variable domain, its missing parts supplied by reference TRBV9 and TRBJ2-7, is DSGVTQTPKHLITATGQRVTLRCSPRSGDLSVYWYQQSLDQGLQFLIQYYNGEERAKGNILERFSAQQFPDLHSELNLSSLELGDSALYFCASSAGPGVEQYFGPGTRLTVT.

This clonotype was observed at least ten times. In DNA form, the CDR3 reads TGTGCCAGCAGCCTCGGGAACCCAAACACTGAAGCTTTCTTT. Protein: CASSLGNPNTEAFF. The rearrangement uses TRBV6-1 and TRBJ1-1; D call uncertain. The V and J ends lost 6 bases and 2 bases respectively, with 13 bases between them. Germline CDR1 reads MNHNS; CDR2 reads SASEGT. The CDR3 runs to 14 residues.

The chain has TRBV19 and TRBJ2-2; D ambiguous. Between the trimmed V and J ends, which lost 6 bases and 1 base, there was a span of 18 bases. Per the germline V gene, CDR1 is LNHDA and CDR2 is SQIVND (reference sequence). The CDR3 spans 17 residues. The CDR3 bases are TGTGCCAGTAGCGCATTAGGGCAAGGGAAGAACACCGGGGAGCTGTTTTTT. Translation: CASSALGQGKNTGELFF.

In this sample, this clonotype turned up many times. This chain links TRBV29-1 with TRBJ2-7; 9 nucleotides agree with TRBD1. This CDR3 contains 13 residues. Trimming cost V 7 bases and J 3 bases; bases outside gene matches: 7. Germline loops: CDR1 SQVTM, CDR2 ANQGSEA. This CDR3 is CSGETGQGYEQYF. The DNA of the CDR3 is TGCAGCGGGGAGACGGGACAGGGCTACGAGCAGTACTTC.

The DNA of the CDR3 is TGTGCCAGCAGCCAGACTAGCGGTTACGAGCAGTACTTC. Protein product: CASSQTSGYEQYF. The chain couples TRBV7-6 to TRBJ2-7, with 9 bases lining up with TRBD2. This CDR3 spans 13 amino acids. Germline lookup yields CDR1 SGHVS and CDR2 FNYEAQ. V lost 5 bases and J lost 4; bases outside the gene matches: 3.

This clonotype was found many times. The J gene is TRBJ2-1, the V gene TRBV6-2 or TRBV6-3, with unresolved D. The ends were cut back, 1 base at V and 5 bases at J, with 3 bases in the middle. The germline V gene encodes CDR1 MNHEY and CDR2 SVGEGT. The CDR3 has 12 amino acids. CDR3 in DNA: TGTGCCAGCAGTTACTTACACAATGAGCAGTTCTTC. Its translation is CASSYLHNEQFF.

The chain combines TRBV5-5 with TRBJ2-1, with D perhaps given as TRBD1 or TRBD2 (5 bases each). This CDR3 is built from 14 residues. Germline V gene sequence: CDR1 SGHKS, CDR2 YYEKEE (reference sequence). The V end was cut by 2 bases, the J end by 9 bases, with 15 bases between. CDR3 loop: CASSLDPGPGEQFF. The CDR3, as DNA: TGTGCCAGCAGCTTAGACCCGGGACCGGGTGAGCAGTTCTTC. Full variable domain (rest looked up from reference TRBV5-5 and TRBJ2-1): DAGVTQSPTHLIKTRGQQVTLRCSPISGHKSVSWYQQVLGQGPQFIFQYYEKEERGRGNFPDRFSARQFPNYSSELNVNALLLGDSALYLCASSLDPGPGEQFFGPGTRLTVL.

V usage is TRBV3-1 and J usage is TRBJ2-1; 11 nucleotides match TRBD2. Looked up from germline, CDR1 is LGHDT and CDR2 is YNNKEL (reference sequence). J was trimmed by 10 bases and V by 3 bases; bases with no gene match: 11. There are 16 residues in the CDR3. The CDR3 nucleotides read TGTGCCAGCAGCCAGACTAGCGGGATCCACTCCGGGGAGCAGTTCTTC. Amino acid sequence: CASSQTSGIHSGEQFF.

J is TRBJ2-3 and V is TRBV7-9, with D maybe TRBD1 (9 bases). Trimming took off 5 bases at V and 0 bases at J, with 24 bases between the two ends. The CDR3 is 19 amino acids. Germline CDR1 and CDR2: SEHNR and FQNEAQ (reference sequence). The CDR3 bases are TGTGCCAGCAGCGGCCGGACAGGGGAAGCGGGGGCTAGCACAGATACGCAGTATTTT. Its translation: CASSGRTGEAGASTDTQYF.

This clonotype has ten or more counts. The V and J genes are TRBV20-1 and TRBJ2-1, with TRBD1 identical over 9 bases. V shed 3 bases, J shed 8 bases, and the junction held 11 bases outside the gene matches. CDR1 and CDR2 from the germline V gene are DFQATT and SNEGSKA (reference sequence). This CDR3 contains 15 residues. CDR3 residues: CSARDRGIPWDEQFF. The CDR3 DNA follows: TGCAGTGCTAGGGACAGGGGAATCCCTTGGGATGAGCAGTTCTTC.

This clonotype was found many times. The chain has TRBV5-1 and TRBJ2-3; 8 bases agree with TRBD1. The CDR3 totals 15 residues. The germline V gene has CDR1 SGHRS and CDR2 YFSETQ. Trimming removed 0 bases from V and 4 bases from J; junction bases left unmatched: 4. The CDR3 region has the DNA TGCGCCAGCAGCTTGGGGACAGGGTCATCAGATACGCAGTATTTT. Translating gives CASSLGTGSSDTQYF.

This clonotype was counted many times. The CDR3 sequence: CASSSKPGTGYSPLHF. CDR3 bases: TGTGCCAGCAGCTCCAAACCCGGGACAGGCTATTCACCCCTCCACTTT. The chain couples TRBV7-8 to TRBJ1-6; 8 bases match TRBD1. The V and J ends lost 4 bases and 8 bases, in that order; junction bases with no gene match: 10. CDR3 length: 16 amino acids. The V gene's germline CDR1 is SGHVS and CDR2 FQNEAQ.